What follows describes a single TCR beta chain. These data originate in a study of blood T cell repertoires in COVID-19. Study summary: T cells, B-cell-depleted T cells, or PBMCs provided the cDNA or gDNA that served as material.

As processed by the authors: Amplification of reference gene primers provided the estimated nucleated cell counts. The assay was immunoSEQ multiplex PCR, and TCRdb's table has in-frame clones only and misses some. V and J calls plus clone size are reproduced from that table; the DNA served to infer D and trimming. The sample lists more than 75,000 clones; over 75% were seen once. The CDR3 spans 17 residues. V was clipped by 7 bases and J by 3 bases, with 22 bases between them. Germline assignment: CDR1 MDHEN and CDR2 SYDVKM. The sample taken for sequencing was peripheral blood. This receptor was obtained from a woman at least 80 years old with active or convalescent COVID-19. This rearrangement joins TRBV28 to TRBJ2-1, with D tentatively TRBD2 (6 bases). Here the CDR3 DNA reads TGTGCCAGCACCAACAGCGGGTCGGCCCTAAGCTACAATGAGCAGTTCTTC. Its protein product is CASTNSGSALSYNEQFF. Full variable domain (missing parts from reference TRBV28 and TRBJ2-1): DVKVTQSSRYLVKRTGEKVFLECVQDMDHENMFWYRQDPGLGLRLIYFSYDVKMKEKGDIPEGYSVSREKKERFSLILESASTNQTSMYLCASTNSGSALSYNEQFFGPGTRLTVL.